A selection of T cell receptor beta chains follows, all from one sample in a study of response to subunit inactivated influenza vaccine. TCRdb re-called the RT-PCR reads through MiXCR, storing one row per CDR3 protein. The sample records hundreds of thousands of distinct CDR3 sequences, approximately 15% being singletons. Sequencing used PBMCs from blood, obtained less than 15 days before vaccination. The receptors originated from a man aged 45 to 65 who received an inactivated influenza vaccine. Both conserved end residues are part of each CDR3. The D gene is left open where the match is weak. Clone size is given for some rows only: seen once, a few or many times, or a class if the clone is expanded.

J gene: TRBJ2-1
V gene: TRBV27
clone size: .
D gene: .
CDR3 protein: CASSIIASRNNEQFF
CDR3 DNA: TGTGCCAGCAGTATAATAGCTAGCAGAAACAATGAGCAGTTCTTC

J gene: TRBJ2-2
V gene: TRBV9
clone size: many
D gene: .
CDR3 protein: CASSNRGTGELFF
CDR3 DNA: TGTGCCAGCAGCAACAGAGGCACCGGGGAGCTGTTTTTT

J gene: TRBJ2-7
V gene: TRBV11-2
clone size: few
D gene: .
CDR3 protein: CASSLAGGILYEQYF
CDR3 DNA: TGTGCCAGCAGCTTAGCTGGGGGGATCCTCTACGAGCAGTACTTC

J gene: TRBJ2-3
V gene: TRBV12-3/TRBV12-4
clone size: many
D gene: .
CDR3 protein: CASSLSAGYTDTQYF
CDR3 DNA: TGTGCCAGCAGTTTATCGGCCGGGTACACAGATACGCAGTATTTT

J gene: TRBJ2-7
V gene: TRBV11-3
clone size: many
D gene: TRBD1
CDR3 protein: CASSLDRDHEQYF
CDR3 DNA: TGTGCCAGCAGCTTGGACAGGGACCACGAGCAGTACTTC

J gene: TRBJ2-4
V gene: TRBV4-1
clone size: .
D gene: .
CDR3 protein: CASSQSTGTLAKNIQYF
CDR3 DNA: TGCGCCAGCAGCCAATCGACCGGGACACTAGCCAAAAACATTCAGTACTTC

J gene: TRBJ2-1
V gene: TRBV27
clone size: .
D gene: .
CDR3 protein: CASSPVPRGAYNEQFF
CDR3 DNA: TGTGCCAGCAGCCCGGTCCCGCGGGGCGCCTACAATGAGCAGTTCTTC

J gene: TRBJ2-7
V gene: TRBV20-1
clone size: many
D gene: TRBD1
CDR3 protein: CSARGGQGEQYF
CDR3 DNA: TGCAGTGCTAGAGGCGGACAGGGCGAGCAGTACTTC

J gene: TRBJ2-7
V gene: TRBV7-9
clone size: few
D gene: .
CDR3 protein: CASSLYAGYEQYF
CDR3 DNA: TGTGCCAGCAGCTTATACGCCGGCTACGAGCAGTACTTC

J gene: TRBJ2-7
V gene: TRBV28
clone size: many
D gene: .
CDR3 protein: CASTFGGLLRSPYEQYF
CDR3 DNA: TGTGCCAGCACCTTTGGAGGCCTTCTACGGAGCCCCTACGAGCAGTACTTC

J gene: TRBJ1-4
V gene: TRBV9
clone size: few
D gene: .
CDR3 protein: CASSVRGLGNEKLFF
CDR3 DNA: TGTGCCAGCAGCGTTCGGGGTCTAGGTAATGAAAAACTGTTTTTT

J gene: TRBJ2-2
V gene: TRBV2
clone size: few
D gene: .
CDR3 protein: CASSETLAGNTGELFF
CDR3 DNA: TGTGCCAGCAGTGAAACGCTAGCCGGTAACACCGGGGAGCTGTTTTTT

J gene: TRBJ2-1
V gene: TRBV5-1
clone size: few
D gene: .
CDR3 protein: CASSLGGTMNYNEQFF
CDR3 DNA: TGCGCCAGCAGCTTGGGAGGTACGATGAACTACAATGAGCAGTTCTTC

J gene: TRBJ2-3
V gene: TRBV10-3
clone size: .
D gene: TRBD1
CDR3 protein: CAISKGTGGADTQYF
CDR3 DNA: TGTGCCATCAGTAAGGGGACAGGGGGCGCAGATACGCAGTATTTT

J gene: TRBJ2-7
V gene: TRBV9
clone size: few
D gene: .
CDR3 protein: CASSVDGTLGEQYF
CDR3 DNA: TGTGCCAGCAGCGTAGATGGCACCTTGGGCGAGCAGTACTTC

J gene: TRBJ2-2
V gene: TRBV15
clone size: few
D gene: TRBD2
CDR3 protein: CATDSGRTGELFF
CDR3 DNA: TGTGCCACCGACAGCGGGAGAACCGGGGAGCTGTTTTTT

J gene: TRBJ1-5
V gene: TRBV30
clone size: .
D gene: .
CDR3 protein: CAWSVRVNQPQHF
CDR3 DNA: TGTGCCTGGAGTGTACGGGTAAATCAGCCCCAGCATTTT

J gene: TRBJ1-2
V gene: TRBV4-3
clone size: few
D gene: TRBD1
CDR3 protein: CASSQDQQGTYGYTF
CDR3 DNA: TGCGCCAGCAGCCAGGATCAACAGGGGACCTATGGCTACACCTTC

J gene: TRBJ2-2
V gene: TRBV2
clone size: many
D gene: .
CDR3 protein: CASSERFTGELFF
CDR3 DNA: TGTGCCAGCAGTGAACGGTTCACCGGGGAGCTGTTTTTT

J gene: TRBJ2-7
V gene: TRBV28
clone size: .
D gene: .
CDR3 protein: CASSLGQTQSYEQYF
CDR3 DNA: TGTGCCAGCAGTCTGGGACAAACGCAAAGCTACGAGCAGTACTTC

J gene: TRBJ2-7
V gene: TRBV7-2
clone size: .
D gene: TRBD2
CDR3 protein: CASSPRTSGEQHF
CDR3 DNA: TGTGCCAGCAGCCCTCGGACTAGCGGCGAGCAGCACTTC

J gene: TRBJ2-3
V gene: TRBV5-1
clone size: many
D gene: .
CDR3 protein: CASSLEGGTDTQYF
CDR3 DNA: TGCGCCAGCAGCTTGGAGGGGGGGACAGATACGCAGTATTTT

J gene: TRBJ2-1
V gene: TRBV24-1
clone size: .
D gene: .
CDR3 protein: CATSDSGTNSYNEQFF
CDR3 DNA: TGTGCCACCAGTGATTCCGGGACCAACTCCTACAATGAGCAGTTCTTC

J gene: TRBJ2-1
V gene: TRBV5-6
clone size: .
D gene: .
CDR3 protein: CASTTLFNEQFF
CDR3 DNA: TGTGCCAGCACTACCCTGTTCAATGAGCAGTTCTTC

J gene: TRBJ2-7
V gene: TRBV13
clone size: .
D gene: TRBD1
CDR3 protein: CASSPRGTGAHYEQYF
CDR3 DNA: TGTGCCAGCAGCCCAAGGGGGACAGGGGCTCATTACGAGCAGTACTTC

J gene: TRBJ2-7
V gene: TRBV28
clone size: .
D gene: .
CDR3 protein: CASSTTRVGEQYF
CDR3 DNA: TGTGCCAGCAGTACCACCCGGGTGGGCGAGCAGTACTTC

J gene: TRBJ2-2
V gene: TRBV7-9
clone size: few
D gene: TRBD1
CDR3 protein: CASSPPTGVDTGELFF
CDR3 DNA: TGTGCCAGCAGCCCGCCGACAGGGGTGGACACCGGGGAGCTGTTTTTT

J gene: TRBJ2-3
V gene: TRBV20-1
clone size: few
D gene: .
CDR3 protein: CSAHGAAGLRSTDTQYF
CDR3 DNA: TGCAGTGCTCACGGAGCGGCGGGCCTACGTAGCACAGATACGCAGTATTTT

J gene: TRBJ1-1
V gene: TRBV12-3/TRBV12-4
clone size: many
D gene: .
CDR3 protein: CASRLDGANTEAFF
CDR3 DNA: TGTGCCAGCAGACTGGACGGGGCGAACACTGAAGCTTTCTTT

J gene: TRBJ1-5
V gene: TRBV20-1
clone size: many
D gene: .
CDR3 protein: CSAGTRSNQPQHF
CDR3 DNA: TGCAGTGCGGGGACACGTAGCAATCAGCCCCAGCATTTT

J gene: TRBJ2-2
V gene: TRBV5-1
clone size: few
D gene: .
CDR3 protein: CASSVGHDTGELFF
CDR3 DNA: TGCGCCAGCAGCGTGGGACACGACACCGGGGAGCTGTTTTTT

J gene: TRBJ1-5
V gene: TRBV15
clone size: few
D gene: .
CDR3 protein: CATSRDPDGNQPQHF
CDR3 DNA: TGTGCCACCAGCAGAGATCCCGACGGGAATCAGCCCCAGCATTTT

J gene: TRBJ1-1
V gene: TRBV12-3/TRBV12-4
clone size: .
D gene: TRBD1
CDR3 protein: CASSYTMTGGSEAFF
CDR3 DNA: TGTGCCAGCAGTTACACTATGACAGGGGGGTCTGAAGCTTTCTTT

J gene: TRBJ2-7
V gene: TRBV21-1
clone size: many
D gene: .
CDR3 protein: CASSKPGQGPTYEQYF
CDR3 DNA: TGTGCCAGCAGCAAACCGGGACAGGGGCCTACCTACGAGCAGTACTTC

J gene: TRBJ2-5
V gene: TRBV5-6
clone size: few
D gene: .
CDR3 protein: CASSLYADDQETQYF
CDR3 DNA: TGTGCCAGCAGCTTATATGCAGACGATCAAGAGACCCAGTACTTC

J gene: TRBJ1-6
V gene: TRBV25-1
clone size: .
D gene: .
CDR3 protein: CASRGPPDNSPLHF
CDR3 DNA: TGTGCCAGCAGAGGGCCACCAGATAATTCACCCCTCCACTTT

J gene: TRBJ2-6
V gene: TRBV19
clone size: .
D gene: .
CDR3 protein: CASNPLGRAGANVLTF
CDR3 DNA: TGTGCCAGTAACCCCCTCGGCAGGGCTGGGGCCAACGTCCTGACTTTC

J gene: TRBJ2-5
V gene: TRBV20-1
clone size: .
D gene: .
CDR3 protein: CSARDLDRLRETQYF
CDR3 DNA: TGCAGTGCTAGAGATTTAGACAGACTACGGGAGACCCAGTACTTC

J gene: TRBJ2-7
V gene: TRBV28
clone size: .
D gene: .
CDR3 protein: CASISRGDSYEQYF
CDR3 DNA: TGTGCCAGCATTTCCAGGGGGGACTCCTACGAGCAGTACTTC

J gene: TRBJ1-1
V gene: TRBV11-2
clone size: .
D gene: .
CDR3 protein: CASTGGLQGSLNTEAFF
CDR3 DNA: TGTGCCAGCACCGGAGGGTTGCAGGGGAGTTTAAACACTGAAGCTTTCTTT

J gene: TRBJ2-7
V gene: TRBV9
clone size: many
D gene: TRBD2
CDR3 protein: CASSVLSGGFGEQYF
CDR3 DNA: TGTGCCAGCAGCGTACTCAGCGGGGGGTTTGGCGAGCAGTACTTC

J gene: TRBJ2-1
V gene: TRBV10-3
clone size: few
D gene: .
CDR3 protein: CATGEGFLGNEQFF
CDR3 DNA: TGTGCCACCGGGGAAGGGTTCCTCGGCAATGAGCAGTTCTTC

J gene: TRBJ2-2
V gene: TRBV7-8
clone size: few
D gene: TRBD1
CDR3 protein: CASSPRTGLANTGELFF
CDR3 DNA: TGTGCCAGCAGCCCAAGGACAGGGCTCGCGAACACCGGGGAGCTGTTTTTT

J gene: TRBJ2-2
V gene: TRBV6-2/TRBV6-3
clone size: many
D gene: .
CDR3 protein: CASSYSTPLGELFF
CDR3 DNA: TGTGCCAGCAGTTACTCGACGCCATTAGGGGAGCTGTTTTTT

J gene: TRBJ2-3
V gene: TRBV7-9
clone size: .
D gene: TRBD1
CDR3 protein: CASSSRDRGKDTQYF
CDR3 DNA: TGTGCCAGCAGCTCCCGGGACAGGGGGAAGGATACGCAGTATTTT

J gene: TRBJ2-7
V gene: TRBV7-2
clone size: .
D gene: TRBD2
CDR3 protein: CASSLSPGRDEQYF
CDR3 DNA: TGTGCCAGCAGCTTGAGCCCCGGGAGGGACGAGCAGTACTTC

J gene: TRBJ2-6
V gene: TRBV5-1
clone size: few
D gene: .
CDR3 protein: CASSLATGTGANVLTF
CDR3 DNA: TGCGCCAGCAGCTTGGCAACAGGGACTGGGGCCAACGTCCTGACTTTC

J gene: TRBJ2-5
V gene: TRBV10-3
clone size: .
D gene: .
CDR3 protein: CAISEFVQGKETQYF
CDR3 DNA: TGTGCCATCAGTGAGTTCGTTCAGGGGAAAGAGACCCAGTACTTC

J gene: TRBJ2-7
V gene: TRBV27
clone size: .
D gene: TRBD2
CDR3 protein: CASSLFPSGDEQYF
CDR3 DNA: TGTGCCAGCAGTTTATTCCCTAGCGGGGACGAGCAGTACTTC

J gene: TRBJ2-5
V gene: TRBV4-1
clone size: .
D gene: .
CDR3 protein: CASSQEAWRAKAPQYF
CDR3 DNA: TGCGCCAGCAGCCAAGAGGCCTGGCGGGCCAAGGCGCCCCAGTACTTC

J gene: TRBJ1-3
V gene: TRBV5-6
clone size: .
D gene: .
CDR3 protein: CASSRDRGNTIYF
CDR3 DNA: TGTGCCAGCAGCCGGGACCGTGGAAACACCATATATTTT

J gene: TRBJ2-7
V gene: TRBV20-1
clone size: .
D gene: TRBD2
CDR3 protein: CSARSQGGNYEQYF
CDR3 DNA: TGCAGTGCTAGGAGTCAGGGAGGGAACTACGAGCAGTACTTC

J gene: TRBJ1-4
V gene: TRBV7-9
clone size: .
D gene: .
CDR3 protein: CASSLAGTGVLQKLFF
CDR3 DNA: TGTGCCAGCAGCTTAGCCGGGACGGGCGTACTCCAAAAACTGTTTTTT

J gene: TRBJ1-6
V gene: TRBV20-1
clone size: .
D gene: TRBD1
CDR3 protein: CSARDRTGGSPLHF
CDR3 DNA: TGCAGTGCTAGAGATCGAACAGGGGGTTCACCCCTCCACTTT

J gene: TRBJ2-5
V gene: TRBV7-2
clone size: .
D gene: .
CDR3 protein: CASSLAAGNQETQYF
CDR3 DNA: TGTGCCAGCAGCTTAGCGGCGGGGAACCAAGAGACCCAGTACTTC

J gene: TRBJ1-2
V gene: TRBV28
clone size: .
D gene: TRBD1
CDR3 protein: CAIKPTGTGYGYTF
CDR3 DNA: TGTGCCATCAAACCCACCGGGACAGGATATGGCTACACCTTC

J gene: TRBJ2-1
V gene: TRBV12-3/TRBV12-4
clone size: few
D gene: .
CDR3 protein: CASTKDNEQFF
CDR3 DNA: TGTGCCAGCACCAAGGACAATGAGCAGTTCTTC

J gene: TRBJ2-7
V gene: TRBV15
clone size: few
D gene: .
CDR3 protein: CATSPLLSSYEQYF
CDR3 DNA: TGTGCCACCAGCCCGTTACTCAGCTCCTACGAGCAGTACTTC